This passage covers 26 T cell receptor beta chains from one sample sequenced in a study of cytomegalovirus exposure and HLA in healthy donors. The PCR made use of 60 Vbeta and 13 Jbeta primers. Sequencing used immunoSEQ multiplex PCR; TCRdb keeps in-frame clones, though not all of them. The sample consists of about 95,000 clones, 65% to 80% of them appearing once. Sequencing was performed on PBMCs. Receptors originate from a woman aged 45-60 years in good health and CMV-seropositive.

The chain carries TRBV6-1 and TRBJ1-6, with 7 bases identical to TRBD1. Germline loops: CDR1 MNHNS, CDR2 SASEGT. This CDR3 contains 15 residues. Germline trimming cut 6 bases from V and 7 bases from J; bases unmatched to any gene: 9. CDR3 nucleotide sequence: TGTGCCAGCAGGGGCGCAGGGGGACAGAATTCACCCCTCCACTTT. Amino acids: CASRGAGGQNSPLHF.

This clone occurred a few times. J is TRBJ2-1 and V is TRBV7-6, with 8 nucleotides matching TRBD2. Germline trimming cut 3 bases from V and 10 bases from J; bases unmatched to any gene: 11. CDR3 length: 15 amino acids. Germline V gene data show CDR1 as SGHVS and CDR2 as FNYEAQ. The CDR3 here is CASSFRGAGAGEQFF. CDR3 coding DNA: TGTGCCAGCAGCTTCCGGGGAGCGGGAGCGGGGGAGCAGTTCTTC.

This clone was counted only a few times. The chain combines TRBV9 with TRBJ2-2, with D unclear. The germline V gene encodes CDR1 SGDLS and CDR2 YYNGEE. The CDR3 spans 14 residues. V was pared by 0 bases and J by 5 bases, with 8 bases between. CDR3 nucleotide sequence: TGTGCCAGCAGCGTAGAGGAGACTACCGGGGAGCTGTTTTTT. Translating gives CASSVEETTGELFF.

The chain links TRBV4-3 to TRBJ2-5; TRBD2 is a possible D gene (6 bases). This CDR3 is built from 13 residues. V lost 4 bases to trimming and J lost 4 bases, with 10 bases between them. Germline lookup yields CDR1 LGHNA and CDR2 YSLEER. The chain's CDR3 is CASSPRLGETQYF. The CDR3 bases are TGCGCCAGCAGCCCCCGACTAGGAGAGACCCAGTACTTC.

The chain's CDR3 is CASSYPGRANVLTF. The CDR3 bases are TGTGCCAGCAGCTACCCGGGGAGGGCCAACGTCCTGACTTTC. The chain joins TRBV5-6 to TRBJ2-6; the D gene is possibly TRBD2 (5 bases). This CDR3 spans 14 amino acids. Trimming stripped 3 bases from V and 5 bases from J, with 9 bases between. Per germline, CDR1 SGHDT and CDR2 YYEEEE.

This clone was seen more than once but under ten times. The gene calls are TRBV7-6 and TRBJ2-1; maybe TRBD2 (6 bases). Trimming pared 5 bases from V and 6 bases from J, leaving 17 bases between. The CDR3 has 15 amino acids. CDR1 is SGHVS, CDR2 FNYEAQ, per germline. CDR3 sequence reads: CASSPVGSGGNEQFF. CDR3 sequence (DNA): TGTGCCAGCAGCCCCGTCGGGAGTGGAGGCAATGAGCAGTTCTTC.

In its sample, this clone was seen a few times. The gene calls are TRBV4-3 and TRBJ2-3, with D possibly matching TRBD1 (5 bases). The V and J ends lost 0 bases and 3 bases respectively, with 10 bases between them. Germline V gene sequence: CDR1 LGHNA, CDR2 YSLEER. This CDR3 contains 15 residues. CDR3 amino acids: CASSQDRVVTDTQYF. In nucleotides, the CDR3 is TGCGCCAGCAGCCAAGACAGGGTCGTGACAGATACGCAGTATTTT.

This clone was counted only a few times. The chain uses TRBV21-1 and TRBJ2-7; the table's D gene call, TRBD2, was not cross checked with the DNA. TRBV21-1 is assigned pseudogene status. The CDR3 spans 15 residues. The CDR3 nucleotides are TGTGCCAGCAGCAAAGAGAGGGAGTTGGCCTACGAGCAGTACTTC. Amino acid sequence: CASSKERELAYEQYF.

The chain couples TRBV11-3 to TRBJ2-1; D is unresolved. The V end was cut by 3 bases, the J end by 0 bases, with 3 bases between. CDR1 is SGHNT and CDR2 is YENEEA in the germline V gene. This CDR3 region has 13 residues. Written as DNA, the CDR3 is TGTGCCAGCAGCTTCAGCTCCTACAATGAGCAGTTCTTC. It translates to CASSFSSYNEQFF.

This clone has just a few counts. The CDR3 loop is CASSWGTPNTGELFF. The CDR3 DNA is TGCGCCAGCTCATGGGGGACACCTAACACCGGGGAGCTGTTTTTT. The chain joins TRBV5-1 to TRBJ2-2; a weak D match, TRBD1 (6 bases). The CDR3 is 15 residues long. CDR1 SGHRS and CDR2 YFSETQ come from the germline V gene. The V end lost 7 bases, the J end lost 2 bases, and 15 bases lay between the germline ends.

The chain is built from TRBV11-3 and TRBJ2-1; TRBD2 aligns across 13 bases. CDR1 and CDR2 (germline): SGHNT, YENEEA. The CDR3 length is 18 residues. The V and J ends lost 5 bases and 0 bases, in that order; junction bases with no gene match: 7. The CDR3 DNA reads TGTGCCAGCAGCCAAGGACTAGCGGGAGCGGGCTCCTACAATGAGCAGTTCTTC. This encodes CASSQGLAGAGSYNEQFF.

The CDR3 region has the DNA TGTGCCAGCAGTCGGGCAGGGTCGGAAAATGAAAAACTGTTTTTT. It codes for CASSRAGSENEKLFF. The V gene is TRBV5-5, the J gene TRBJ1-4, with D possibly matching TRBD1 (5 bases). The CDR3 has 15 residues. Trimming left V 5 bases short and J 5 bases short, with 16 bases between. The germline V gene has CDR1 SGHKS and CDR2 YYEKEE (reference sequence). Using reference TRBV5-5 and TRBJ1-4 for the parts outside the CDR3, the full variable domain is DAGVTQSPTHLIKTRGQQVTLRCSPISGHKSVSWYQQVLGQGPQFIFQYYEKEERGRGNFPDRFSARQFPNYSSELNVNALLLGDSALYLCASSRAGSENEKLFFGSGTQLSVL.

The rearrangement joins TRBV5-1 to TRBJ2-5, with 7 positions matching TRBD1. The CDR3 length is 14 residues. The trim removed 4 bases at V and 3 bases at J, leaving 6 bases unmatched. CDR1 and CDR2 from the germline V gene are SGHRS and YFSETQ. The CDR3 loop is CASSHQGVEETQYF. In DNA form, the CDR3 reads TGCGCCAGCAGCCATCAGGGGGTTGAAGAGACCCAGTACTTC.

The gene calls are TRBV6-5 and TRBJ2-5; D possibly corresponds to TRBD1 (5 bases). The J call may be in error: the DNA end matches TRBJ2-7 better. CDR1 and CDR2 (germline): MNHEY, SVGAGI. The CDR3 runs to 14 residues. The CDR3 region is CASSPQEGDYEQYF. Here the CDR3 DNA reads TGTGCCAGCAGCCCCCAGGAAGGGGACTACGAGCAGTACTTC.

Concerning this clone: One end of the junction varies from germline; a read error may be responsible. The rearrangement links TRBV7-9 to TRBJ2-3; D remains ambiguous. Germline CDR1 reads SEHNR; CDR2 reads FQNEAQ (reference sequence). This CDR3 is built from 13 residues. This CDR3 reads CSSSFPNTDTQYF. The CDR3, as DNA: TGTTCCAGCAGCTTCCCAAACACAGATACGCAGTATTTT. The variable domain in full, completed from reference TRBV7-9 and TRBJ2-3, reads DTGVSQNPRHKITKRGQNVTFRCDPISEHNRLYWYRQTLGQGPEFLTYFQNEAQLEKSRLLSDRFSAERPKGSFSTLEIQRTEQGDSAMYLCSSSFPNTDTQYFGPGTRLTVL.

This chain connects TRBV6-1 to TRBJ2-5; 7 bases agree with TRBD1. The V segment lost 4 bases and the J segment 2 bases; nucleotides outside the gene matches: 4. In germline, CDR1 is MNHNS, CDR2 SASEGT. The CDR3 spans 14 residues. The CDR3 sequence is CASSAWDRQETQYF. The CDR3 bases are TGTGCCAGCAGTGCCTGGGACAGACAAGAGACCCAGTACTTC.

This chain links TRBV11-2 with TRBJ2-3; D is possibly TRBD2 (7 bases). Per the germline V gene, CDR1 is SGHAT and CDR2 is FQNNGV. This CDR3 has 16 residues. With 1 base removed from V and 8 bases from J, the gap between germline ends came to 19 bases. Here the CDR3 reads CASSLVLAGGGPTQYF. The CDR3 region has the DNA TGTGCCAGCAGCTTAGTCTTAGCGGGTGGGGGCCCTACGCAGTATTTT.

This chain connects TRBV5-5 to TRBJ2-7; no reliable D call. The CDR3 sequence is 15 residues long. The germline CDR1 and CDR2 sequences are SGHKS and YYEKEE (reference sequence). V gave up 2 bases and J gave up 2 bases, with 14 bases separating them. The CDR3 region is CASSFLSSSTYEQYF. The CDR3 nucleotides are TGTGCCAGCAGCTTTCTTTCGAGTAGCACCTACGAGCAGTACTTC.

V gene TRBV7-3 combines with J gene TRBJ2-5, with D perhaps TRBD1 (6 bases). V lost 6 bases and J 5 bases, leaving 13 bases between the germline ends. The CDR3 extends over 13 amino acids. Germline values: CDR1 SGHTA, CDR2 FQGTGA. The CDR3 DNA is TGTGCCAGCAGGCGACCAGGGGATGAGACCCAGTACTTC. Its translation is CASRRPGDETQYF.

CDR3 coding DNA: TGTGCCACCACTAAGGATCGAACAGCGGGTGAGACCCAGTACTTC. Its translation is CATTKDRTAGETQYF. V usage is TRBV10-3 and J usage is TRBJ2-5; TRBD2 might be the D (6 bases). The CDR3 has 15 amino acids. Germline lookup yields CDR1 ENHRY and CDR2 SYGVKD. Trimming stripped 10 bases from V and 5 bases from J, with 23 bases between.

As to this clone: The junction shows a germline mismatch at one end, possibly a read error. The chain joins TRBV7-3 to TRBJ1-3; tentative D call: TRBD1 (5 bases). The CDR3 is 15 amino acids. Germline V gene sequence: CDR1 SGHTA, CDR2 FQGTGA. The CDR3 reads CSSSSTGPPGNTIYF. In nucleotides, the CDR3 is TGTTCCAGCAGTTCTACAGGACCTCCTGGAAACACCATATATTTT.

V is TRBV10-2 and J is TRBJ2-5, with D tentatively TRBD2 (7 bases). V was trimmed by 2 bases and J by 2 bases, leaving 12 bases between them. Germline V CDR1 and CDR2: WSHSY, SAAADI. The CDR3 consists of 15 residues. The CDR3 region is CASSEGGAGQETQYF. The CDR3 DNA reads as TGCGCCAGCAGTGAGGGGGGGGCAGGGCAAGAGACCCAGTACTTC.

This chain joins TRBV28 and TRBJ1-1, with 7 bases aligning to TRBD1. CDR1 and CDR2 from the germline V gene are MDHEN and SYDVKM. The V gene end was trimmed by 6 bases and the J gene end by 5 bases; junction bases not matched to a gene: 9. The CDR3 runs to 14 residues. The CDR3 protein is CASRQQGIWTEAFF. CDR3 nucleotide sequence: TGTGCCAGCAGGCAACAGGGGATATGGACTGAAGCTTTCTTT.

The chain recombines TRBV7-9 with TRBJ1-3, with D possibly TRBD1 on 5 matching bases. The length of the CDR3 is 14 residues. V dropped 1 base and J dropped 7 bases, with 11 bases sitting between them. Germline CDR1 is SEHNR and CDR2 is FQNEAQ (reference sequence). CDR3 sequence: CASSLEGVVNTIYF. The CDR3 region has the DNA TGTGCCAGCAGCTTAGAAGGGGTTGTGAACACCATATATTTT.

In its sample, this clone was seen a few times. The chain couples TRBV28 to TRBJ2-2, with D perhaps TRBD1 (6 bases). This CDR3 comprises 15 residues. V shed 2 bases and J shed 9 bases, with 16 bases lying between them. Germline V gene sequence: CDR1 MDHEN, CDR2 SYDVKM. The CDR3 nucleotides read TGTGCCAGCAGTTTACTAAACGGACAGTCCTGGGAGCTGTTTTTT. Its translation: CASSLLNGQSWELFF.

The V and J genes are TRBV5-1 and TRBJ1-4; tentatively, D is TRBD1 (5 bases). Germline lookup yields CDR1 SGHRS and CDR2 YFSETQ. The CDR3 consists of 14 residues. Trimming shortened V by 4 bases and J by 4 bases, and 11 bases separated the two germline ends. CDR3 amino acids: CASSPDRDNEKLFF. CDR3 nucleotide sequence: TGCGCCAGCAGCCCTGACAGAGATAATGAAAAACTGTTTTTT.